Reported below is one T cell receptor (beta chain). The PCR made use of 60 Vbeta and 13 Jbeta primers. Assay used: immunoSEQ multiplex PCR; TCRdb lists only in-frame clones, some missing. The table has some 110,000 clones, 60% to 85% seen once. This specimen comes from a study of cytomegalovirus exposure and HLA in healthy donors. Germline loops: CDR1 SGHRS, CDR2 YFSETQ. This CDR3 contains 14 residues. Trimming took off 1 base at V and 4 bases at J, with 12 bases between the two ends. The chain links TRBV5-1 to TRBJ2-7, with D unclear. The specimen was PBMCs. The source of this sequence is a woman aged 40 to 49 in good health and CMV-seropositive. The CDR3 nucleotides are TGCGCCAGCAGCTTGCTAACTGTCTCTTACGAGCAGTACTTC. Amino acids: CASSLLTVSYEQYF.